The rows below give T cell receptor beta chains drawn from one sample of a study of T cells in Graves' hyperthyroidism and ophthalmopathy. TCRdb analysed the multiplex PCR reads with MiXCR anew, one entry per CDR3 protein. The sample contains around 250,000 distinct CDR3 sequences, approximately 25% of which appear only once. Sequencing input: blood. The receptors here all came from a woman in her thirties or forties with Graves' ophthalmopathy. Each CDR3 is given with its conserved first and last residue. The D gene is left open where the match is weak. Expanded clones are given a class, and other clones once, few, many or no size at all.

CDR3nt: TGTGCCAGCAGCCAAGGATCCGGGGGGCAGCCCCAGCATTTT
CDR3aa: CASSQGSGGQPQHF
d_gene: .
v_gene: TRBV3-1
abundance: many
j_gene: TRBJ1-5

CDR3nt: TGTGCCAGCAGCCAAGAAGCTGGGGGGTACCAAGAGACCCAGTACTTC
CDR3aa: CASSQEAGGYQETQYF
d_gene: .
v_gene: TRBV3-1
abundance: many
j_gene: TRBJ2-5

CDR3nt: TGCAGTGCTAGTCCCAGGGGTGTGGGCGAGCAGTACTTC
CDR3aa: CSASPRGVGEQYF
d_gene: .
v_gene: TRBV20-1
abundance: .
j_gene: TRBJ2-7

CDR3nt: TGCAGTGCACCGACGGTTAGGGGGGGAGGCGGCTACACCTTC
CDR3aa: CSAPTVRGGGGYTF
d_gene: .
v_gene: TRBV20-1
abundance: many
j_gene: TRBJ1-2

CDR3nt: TGTGCCAGCAGTTACTCCGTGGCGGGAGTGGGTTACGAGCAGTACTTC
CDR3aa: CASSYSVAGVGYEQYF
d_gene: TRBD2
v_gene: TRBV6-5
abundance: many
j_gene: TRBJ2-7

CDR3nt: TGTGCCACCAGCAGAGCCGTTCGGACTAGCGCCTACACCGGGGAGCTGTTTTTT
CDR3aa: CATSRAVRTSAYTGELFF
d_gene: TRBD2
v_gene: TRBV15
abundance: many
j_gene: TRBJ2-2

CDR3nt: TGTGCCAGCAGTGAATGGAAAGGGTCTAATGGCTACACCTTC
CDR3aa: CASSEWKGSNGYTF
d_gene: .
v_gene: TRBV2
abundance: many
j_gene: TRBJ1-2

CDR3nt: TGTGCCAGCAGCCCCGGGGGCCTCCAAGAGACCCAGTACTTC
CDR3aa: CASSPGGLQETQYF
d_gene: .
v_gene: TRBV11-3
abundance: many
j_gene: TRBJ2-5

CDR3nt: TGTGCCAGCACCCTGGAGGCCTACCGCGACGAGCAGTACTTC
CDR3aa: CASTLEAYRDEQYF
d_gene: .
v_gene: TRBV28
abundance: many
j_gene: TRBJ2-7

CDR3nt: TGTGCCACCAGTGATCCACGAACAGGGGGGCGGCAGTACTTC
CDR3aa: CATSDPRTGGRQYF
d_gene: TRBD1
v_gene: TRBV24-1
abundance: many
j_gene: TRBJ2-7

CDR3nt: TGTGCCAGCAGTTTAAGTTACGATCAGCCCCAGCATTTT
CDR3aa: CASSLSYDQPQHF
d_gene: .
v_gene: TRBV28
abundance: many
j_gene: TRBJ1-5

CDR3nt: TGTGCCAGCAGCTCCAACCCCGGGACAGGGGCCCGCGAGCAGTACTTC
CDR3aa: CASSSNPGTGAREQYF
d_gene: TRBD1
v_gene: TRBV7-8
abundance: few
j_gene: TRBJ2-7

CDR3nt: TGTGCCAGCAGCCCCAGTGCGTGGTATGGTCAGCCCCAGCATTTT
CDR3aa: CASSPSAWYGQPQHF
d_gene: .
v_gene: TRBV11-2
abundance: many
j_gene: TRBJ1-5

CDR3nt: TGTGCCAGCAGTGAAAATATTTTGGGGGTCGCGGGAGGCTCCTACGAGCAGTACTTC
CDR3aa: CASSENILGVAGGSYEQYF
d_gene: TRBD2
v_gene: TRBV6-1
abundance: many
j_gene: TRBJ2-7

CDR3nt: TGCAGCGGGGGGGGTGAAGCTTTCTTT
CDR3aa: CSGGGEAFF
d_gene: .
v_gene: TRBV29-1
abundance: many
j_gene: TRBJ1-1

CDR3nt: TGTGCCACCAAGACCAGGAACACCGGGGAGCTGTTTTTT
CDR3aa: CATKTRNTGELFF
d_gene: .
v_gene: TRBV7-6
abundance: .
j_gene: TRBJ2-2

CDR3nt: TGCGCCAGCAGCCCCCGGGGCCAGGACTCTCCCTCCTACGAGCAGTACTTC
CDR3aa: CASSPRGQDSPSYEQYF
d_gene: .
v_gene: TRBV5-1
abundance: .
j_gene: TRBJ2-7

CDR3nt: TGTGCCAGCAGTGAGAACTCGGGGGCAGGCGGGGAGCTGTTTTTT
CDR3aa: CASSENSGAGGELFF
d_gene: .
v_gene: TRBV2
abundance: many
j_gene: TRBJ2-2

CDR3nt: TGCAGTGCTAGAGAGAACAATGCCTACACTGAAGCTTTCTTT
CDR3aa: CSARENNAYTEAFF
d_gene: .
v_gene: TRBV20-1
abundance: many
j_gene: TRBJ1-1

CDR3nt: TGTGCCAGCAGTGAGGTGGGATTACGAAGGGACACTGAAGCTTTCTTT
CDR3aa: CASSEVGLRRDTEAFF
d_gene: .
v_gene: TRBV2
abundance: many
j_gene: TRBJ1-1

CDR3nt: TGTGCCAGTAGTATAGATCATCCAGGGTCGAACAGGGAGCTGTTTTTT
CDR3aa: CASSIDHPGSNRELFF
d_gene: .
v_gene: TRBV19
abundance: .
j_gene: TRBJ2-2

CDR3nt: TGTGCCAGTAACCCAGACCGTGGCCTGTTTGGCGGCTACACCTTC
CDR3aa: CASNPDRGLFGGYTF
d_gene: .
v_gene: TRBV19
abundance: .
j_gene: TRBJ1-2

CDR3nt: TGTGCCAGCAGTCGCAAGGGAGGGGGTTCGGGCAATCAGCCCCAGCATTTT
CDR3aa: CASSRKGGGSGNQPQHF
d_gene: .
v_gene: TRBV6-1
abundance: .
j_gene: TRBJ1-5

CDR3nt: TGTGCCAGCACCATAAGAGGTCTCTACGAGCAGTACTTC
CDR3aa: CASTIRGLYEQYF
d_gene: .
v_gene: TRBV28
abundance: many
j_gene: TRBJ2-7